These 23 T cell receptor beta chains were sequenced from one sample in a study of immune evolution from preneoplasia to lung adenocarcinoma. Produced via immunoSEQ multiplex PCR; TCRdb's table is partial and in-frame only. The sample records about 26,000 clones, about two thirds being singletons. The sequenced sample consisted of FFPE invasive lung adenocarcinoma tissue. The receptors were sampled from a person between 55 and 69 years old with invasive lung adenocarcinoma. Some clones in this sample may be carry-over from other donors' samples.

This clone was detected a few times. This chain connects TRBV6-5 to TRBJ1-1; no reliable D call. Germline V gene lookup returns CDR1 MNHEY and CDR2 SVGAGI. This CDR3 contains 13 residues. Trimming removed 4 bases from V and 1 base from J, with 7 bases in between. The CDR3 loop is CASSLGQNTEAFF. In nucleotides, the CDR3 is TGTGCCAGCAGTTTGGGCCAGAACACTGAAGCTTTCTTT.

The J gene is TRBJ2-7, the V gene TRBV28; D uncertain. Germline assignment: CDR1 MDHEN and CDR2 SYDVKM. CDR3 size: 13 residues. Trimming stripped 4 bases from V and 0 bases from J, with 7 bases between. CDR3 in DNA: TGTGCCAGCAGTTCGTCGAGCTCCTACGAGCAGTACTTC. Translated: CASSSSSSYEQYF.

CDR3 sequence reads: CASRLNVDREATQYF. The DNA for the CDR3 is TGTGCAAGTCGCCTTAATGTGGACAGGGAGGCGACCCAGTACTTC. The gene calls are TRBV12-2 and TRBJ2-5; no DNA check was done on the table's D call, TRBD1. TRBV12-2 is classified as a pseudogene. The CDR3 is made up of 15 amino acids.

This sequence joins TRBV9 and TRBJ2-5; no reliable D call. The V end was cut by 0 bases, the J end by 1 base, with 10 bases between. CDR1 SGDLS and CDR2 YYNGEE come from the germline V gene. CDR3 length: 15 amino acids. DNA of the CDR3: TGTGCCAGCAGCGTAGGTAGGCACAGCCAAGAGACCCAGTACTTC. Translated: CASSVGRHSQETQYF.

This clone is termed medium-sized (0.01 to 0.1%). The V gene is TRBV30, the J gene TRBJ2-2, with 9 bases matching TRBD2. V trimming: 3 bases; J trimming: 3 bases; junction bases outside the gene matches: 5. Germline V gene sequence: CDR1 GTSNPN, CDR2 SVGIG (reference sequence). The CDR3 is made up of 15 amino acids. The CDR3 DNA is TGTGCCTGGAGCCGGCGGGAGGGGGACACCGGGGAGCTGTTTTTT. Translating it yields CAWSRREGDTGELFF.

The chain joins TRBV7-2 to TRBJ2-7, with 7 bases identical to TRBD2. V gave up 4 bases and J gave up 4 bases; unmatched junction bases: 10. The CDR3 sequence is 15 residues long. Germline CDR1 is SGHTA and CDR2 is FQGNSA. The CDR3 sequence is CASSSQSGREYEQYF. In DNA, the CDR3 is TGTGCCAGCAGCTCCCAGTCGGGGAGGGAATACGAGCAGTACTTC.

The V and J genes are TRBV5-4 and TRBJ1-1; TRBD1 matches 8 bases. From germline, CDR1 is SGHNT and CDR2 YYREEE (reference sequence). The CDR3 extends over 14 amino acids. The ends lost 4 bases at V and 8 bases at J; junction bases unmatched: 10. The CDR3 loop reads CASSQDRAASEAFF. CDR3 bases: TGTGCCAGCAGCCAGGACAGGGCAGCATCCGAAGCTTTCTTT.

The V gene is TRBV4-1, the J gene TRBJ2-7; either TRBD1 or TRBD2 may fit D (5 bases each). V shed 4 bases and J shed 0 bases, with 16 bases lying between them. CDR3 length: 16 amino acids. Germline V CDR1 and CDR2: MGHRA, YSYEKL. The CDR3 DNA reads as TGCGCCAGCAGCCCAGTGGGGGATACCCACTCCTACGAGCAGTACTTC. This translates into CASSPVGDTHSYEQYF.

There are a few counts of this clone. V gene TRBV5-4 combines with J gene TRBJ1-1; 8 bases match TRBD1. The junction had 6 bases not matched to a gene; V was cut back by 4 bases and J by 4 bases. CDR1 and CDR2 from the germline V gene are SGHNT and YYREEE (reference sequence). This CDR3 contains 14 residues. Here the CDR3 reads CASSRQQGGTEAFF. The CDR3 coding sequence is TGTGCCAGCAGCAGACAACAGGGGGGCACTGAAGCTTTCTTT.

This chain joins TRBV5-6 and TRBJ2-5; possible D gene TRBD2, 7 bases. V dropped 1 base and J dropped 6 bases, with 10 bases sitting between them. This CDR3 has 13 residues. Looked up from germline, CDR1 is SGHDT and CDR2 is YYEEEE. Here the CDR3 reads CASSLWGGQTQYF. CDR3 bases: TGTGCCAGCAGCTTGTGGGGGGGGCAGACCCAGTACTTC.

The chain links TRBV11-2 to TRBJ1-1; D is unresolved. CDR1 and CDR2 from the germline V gene are SGHAT and FQNNGV. Deletions cut 1 base from V and 0 bases from J, with 6 bases between. CDR3 length: 14 amino acids. The CDR3 DNA is TGTGCCAGCAGCTTAGGGCCTATGAACACTGAAGCTTTCTTT. It translates to CASSLGPMNTEAFF.

As for this clone: This specimen includes other DNA sequences encoding the same CDR3. The CDR3 region has the DNA TGTGCCAGCAGCCGTATACAACACCTTAAGGGGTACAATGAGCAGTTCTTC. It codes for CASSRIQHLKGYNEQFF. The chain employs TRBV28 and TRBJ2-1; D may be TRBD1 (5 bases). Between the trimmed V and J ends, which lost 6 bases and 4 bases, there was a span of 22 bases. The CDR3 contains 17 residues. Germline V lookup: CDR1 MDHEN, CDR2 SYDVKM.

This chain's CDR3 is CAIRGTGYNEQFF. The CDR3 region has the DNA TGTGCCATCAGGGGGACAGGGTACAATGAGCAGTTCTTC. The chain joins TRBV10-3 to TRBJ2-1; 9 bases map to TRBD1. V trimming: 6 bases; J trimming: 4 bases; junction bases outside the gene matches: 1. Per the germline V gene, CDR1 is ENHRY and CDR2 is SYGVKD. The CDR3 runs 13 residues.

This chain links TRBV28 with TRBJ2-2, with D possibly being TRBD1 (6 bases). The CDR3 extends over 15 amino acids. CDR1 and CDR2 (germline): MDHEN, SYDVKM. The V end lost 6 bases, the J end lost 3 bases, and 14 bases lay between the germline ends. The CDR3 loop reads CASSPDSLDTGELFF. CDR3 coding DNA: TGTGCCAGCAGCCCGGACAGCCTTGACACCGGGGAGCTGTTTTTT.

The chain combines TRBV30 with TRBJ1-1; D is uncertain. This CDR3 has 12 residues. Germline V CDR1 and CDR2: GTSNPN, SVGIG (reference sequence). The V gene lost 8 bases and the J gene lost 0 bases, with 10 bases spanning the gap. The CDR3 is CAREGVNTEAFF. DNA for the CDR3: TGTGCCCGCGAGGGAGTGAACACTGAAGCTTTCTTT.

This clone was seen only once. V usage is TRBV5-4 and J usage is TRBJ1-1; tentatively, D is TRBD1 (6 bases). V was shortened by 4 bases and J by 1 base, with 14 bases between the two germline ends. Germline CDR1 is SGHNT and CDR2 is YYREEE (reference sequence). This CDR3 spans 15 amino acids. DNA for the CDR3: TGTGCCAGCAGCCAACGACGGACAGAGAACACTGAAGCTTTCTTT. Translation gives CASSQRRTENTEAFF.

The chain's CDR3 is CASRGQGHTEAFF. The CDR3, as DNA: TGTGCCAGCAGGGGACAGGGCCACACTGAAGCTTTCTTT. The rearrangement joins TRBV28 to TRBJ1-1; 9 bases align to TRBD1. CDR3 size: 13 residues. The germline CDR1 and CDR2 sequences are MDHEN and SYDVKM. The trim removed 6 bases at V and 3 bases at J, leaving 2 bases unmatched.

This clone was recorded a few times. The rearrangement joins TRBV7-9 to TRBJ2-5, with 11 nucleotides matching TRBD1. Germline-derived CDR1 and CDR2 are SEHNR and FQNEAQ (reference sequence). This CDR3 comprises 16 residues. The trim removed 1 base at V and 5 bases at J, leaving 6 bases unmatched. The CDR3 bases are TGTGCCAGCAGCTTAGGAGGGACAGGGGGTTCGGAGACCCAGTACTTC. Residues: CASSLGGTGGSETQYF.

J is TRBJ2-1 and V is TRBV19; D possibly corresponds to TRBD1 (5 bases). CDR1 and CDR2 (germline): LNHDA, SQIVND (reference sequence). Trimming removed 6 bases from V and 7 bases from J, with 13 bases in between. This CDR3 has 13 residues. CDR3 in amino acids: CASSPRVVNEQFF. The CDR3 nucleotides read TGTGCCAGTAGCCCCAGGGTAGTGAATGAGCAGTTCTTC.

This clone was counted only a few times. This chain links TRBV6-1 with TRBJ2-1; no clear D. Looked up from germline, CDR1 is MNHNS and CDR2 is SASEGT. The CDR3 is made up of 13 amino acids. With 3 bases removed from V and 13 bases from J, the gap between germline ends came to 16 bases. CDR3 nucleotides: TGTGCCAGCAGTGAGAGGTGGGATTCGTACCAGTTCTTC. This codes for CASSERWDSYQFF.

This clone was recorded a few times. The V call is TRBV9, the J call TRBJ2-7, with D possibly matching TRBD2 (6 bases). With 4 bases removed from V and 1 base from J, the gap between germline ends came to 12 bases. There are 14 residues in the CDR3. CDR1 SGDLS and CDR2 YYNGEE come from the germline V gene. This chain's CDR3 is CASSPTGLSYEQYF. The CDR3 nucleotides are TGTGCCAGCAGCCCCACGGGACTTTCCTACGAGCAGTACTTC.

V gene TRBV7-2 combines with J gene TRBJ2-2; 8 nucleotides align to TRBD2. This CDR3 region has 16 residues. V lost 1 base, J lost 6 bases, and 7 bases stayed unmatched. Germline assignment: CDR1 SGHTA and CDR2 FQGNSA. For the CDR3, the DNA is TGTGCCAGCAGCTTAGATAGCGGGAATGTCGCCGGGGAGCTGTTTTTT. Translation: CASSLDSGNVAGELFF.

The gene calls are TRBV28 and TRBJ2-1, with TRBD2 matching 8 bases. The CDR3 is 13 amino acids. V was pared by 10 bases and J by 8 bases, with 10 bases of the junction left unmatched. Germline assignment: CDR1 MDHEN and CDR2 SYDVKM. The CDR3 DNA sequence: TGTGCCACCTCTATAGCGGGATTTGATGAGCAGTTCTTC. This translates into CATSIAGFDEQFF.